This passage covers 10 T cell receptor beta chains from one sample sequenced in a study of CD8 T cells in Susac syndrome. The authors reverse transcribed about 0.45 to 1 ug RNA with random hexamers. TCRdb used MiXCR to reprocess the immunoSEQ multiplex PCR reads, holding one entry per CDR3 protein. The sample includes 230,000 or so distinct CDR3 sequences, 95% of them seen just once. The sample taken for sequencing was CD4+ T cells from PBMCs. These receptors all come from a human donor with multiple sclerosis.

The V call is TRBV19, the J call TRBJ2-1; TRBD1 might be the D (5 bases). The ends were cut back, 5 bases at V and 5 bases at J, with 16 bases in the middle. This CDR3 has 15 residues. Germline V lookup: CDR1 LNHDA, CDR2 SQIVND (reference sequence). The CDR3 region is CASSPAEKGDNEQFF. DNA of the CDR3: TGTGCCAGTAGTCCGGCCGAGAAAGGGGACAATGAGCAGTTCTTC.

The gene calls are TRBV3-1 and TRBJ2-7; TRBD2 agrees at 14 bases. Germline-derived CDR1 and CDR2 are LGHDT and YNNKEL (reference sequence). This CDR3 contains 16 residues. V was pared by 4 bases and J by 6 bases, with 8 bases of the junction left unmatched. CDR3 bases: TGTGCCAGCAGCCGAGGACTAGCGGGAGGAGCTAGCGAGCAGTACTTC. Amino acids: CASSRGLAGGASEQYF.

This chain uses TRBV24-1 with TRBJ1-5; D ambiguous. CDR3 size: 10 residues. Looked up from germline, CDR1 is KGHDR and CDR2 is SFDVKD. The V end lost 5 bases, the J end lost 6 bases, and 1 base lay between the germline ends. CDR3: CATSVQPQHF. The CDR3 coding sequence is TGTGCCACCAGTGTTCAGCCCCAGCATTTT.

This chain connects TRBV15 to TRBJ2-3; TRBD1 is a possible D gene (7 bases). Germline loops: CDR1 LNHNV, CDR2 YYDKDF (reference sequence). V lost 5 bases to trimming and J lost 4 bases, with 19 bases between them. The length of the CDR3 is 16 residues. The CDR3 region is CATSARRQGGPDTQYF. The CDR3, as DNA: TGTGCCACCAGCGCCCGCCGACAGGGAGGACCAGATACGCAGTATTTT.

CDR3 nucleotides: TGTGCCACCCGGACGGGCGATAATTCACCCCTCCACTTT. Translated: CATRTGDNSPLHF. The rearrangement joins TRBV27 to TRBJ1-6; D call uncertain. Trimming cost V 10 bases and J 5 bases, with 12 bases left between them. The CDR3 contains 13 residues. CDR1 is MNHEY, CDR2 SMNVEV, per germline (reference sequence).

This chain uses TRBV29-1 with TRBJ2-7; the D is unclear. Germline CDR1 SQVTM, CDR2 ANQGSEA. The ends were cut back, 4 bases at V and 5 bases at J, with 12 bases in the middle. The CDR3 is 12 amino acids. The CDR3 here is CSVGQVLNEQYF. The CDR3 bases are TGCAGCGTTGGGCAGGTTCTCAACGAGCAGTACTTC.

The rearrangement uses TRBV19 and TRBJ2-7; a possible D gene is TRBD1 (6 bases). The V gene's germline CDR1 is LNHDA and CDR2 SQIVND (reference sequence). Trimming shortened V by 10 bases and J by 2 bases, and 15 bases separated the two germline ends. This CDR3 spans 13 amino acids. In DNA, the CDR3 is TGTGCCACTGGGGACACTACTACCTACGAGCAGTACTTC. It is translated as CATGDTTTYEQYF.

This clonotype was counted a single time. The CDR3 DNA reads TGTGCCAGCAGCCGCGGACAGGGGGTATCACCCCTCCACTTT. This gives the protein CASSRGQGVSPLHF. The chain is built from TRBV3-1 and TRBJ1-6; 10 bases are a match to TRBD1. Trimming removed 4 bases from V and 10 bases from J; junction bases left unmatched: 4. The CDR3 runs to 14 residues. From germline, CDR1 is LGHDT and CDR2 YNNKEL (reference sequence).

This chain connects TRBV9 to TRBJ1-2; 7 positions agree with TRBD1. Trimming cost V 5 bases and J 5 bases; bases outside gene matches: 6. This CDR3 region has 13 residues. Germline CDR1 is SGDLS and CDR2 is YYNGEE. CDR3 region: CASRGTAYYGYTF. CDR3 DNA sequence: TGTGCCAGCAGGGGGACAGCATATTATGGCTACACCTTC.

The gene calls are TRBV9 and TRBJ2-3, with a weak D call TRBD1 (5 bases). With 3 bases removed from V and 8 bases from J, the gap between germline ends came to 10 bases. This CDR3 spans 12 amino acids. Germline V lookup: CDR1 SGDLS, CDR2 YYNGEE. In nucleotides, the CDR3 is TGTGCCAGCAGCGAGGACACGCGTACGCAGTATTTT. The encoded protein is CASSEDTRTQYF.